Shown below are 12 T cell receptor beta chains from a single sample sequenced in a study of blood T cell repertoires in COVID-19. Produced via immunoSEQ multiplex PCR; TCRdb's table is partial and in-frame only. The profile covers 30,000 to 40,000 clones, with about nine tenths appearing a single time and around 2% taken by the ten largest. The sequencing input was peripheral blood. Every receptor here comes from a man between 45 and 60 years old with active or convalescent COVID-19.

V gene TRBV4-3 combines with J gene TRBJ2-1, with 15 positions matching TRBD2. V was pared by 0 bases and J by 7 bases, with 7 bases of the junction left unmatched. This CDR3 comprises 18 residues. Germline V gene sequence: CDR1 LGHNA, CDR2 YSLEER. As DNA, the CDR3 is TGCGCCAGCAGCCAAGATGGGGGAGGACTAGCGGGAGGGAATGAGCAGTTCTTC. Residues: CASSQDGGGLAGGNEQFF.

This chain connects TRBV28 to TRBJ2-3, with TRBD2 matching 9 bases. The CDR3 spans 15 residues. Losses at the gene ends were 4 bases for V and 1 base for J; bases not matched to a gene: 3. Germline V lookup: CDR1 MDHEN, CDR2 SYDVKM. The CDR3 DNA reads as TGTGCCAGCAGTTCGAGGACTAGCGGCACAGATACGCAGTATTTT. Its translation: CASSSRTSGTDTQYF.

The chain employs TRBV7-2 and TRBJ2-5; TRBD1 agrees at 7 bases. In germline, CDR1 is SGHTA, CDR2 FQGNSA. The CDR3 runs to 14 residues. The V segment lost 5 bases and the J segment 2 bases; nucleotides outside the gene matches: 5. The CDR3 DNA reads TGTGCCAGCAGCCACCGACAGGGACAAGAGACCCAGTACTTC. This encodes CASSHRQGQETQYF.

The chain carries TRBV28 and TRBJ2-5; 7 bases fit TRBD1. V shed 3 bases, J shed 0 bases, and the junction held 13 bases outside the gene matches. The CDR3 contains 18 residues. Germline CDR1 is MDHEN and CDR2 is SYDVKM. The DNA for the CDR3 is TGTGCCAGCAGTTTTAACCGGGACAGCCTTCTCTACCAAGAGACCCAGTACTTC. It translates to CASSFNRDSLLYQETQYF.

This chain connects TRBV28 to TRBJ2-7; 11 bases fit TRBD2. CDR3 length: 18 residues. Germline CDR1 is MDHEN and CDR2 is SYDVKM. Losses at the gene ends were 5 bases for V and 1 base for J; bases not matched to a gene: 13. CDR3 in amino acids: CASSPTLGLAGDSYEQYF. The CDR3 DNA follows: TGTGCCAGCAGTCCCACCCTTGGACTAGCGGGCGATTCCTACGAGCAGTACTTC.

This sequence joins TRBV29-1 and TRBJ1-5, with 8 bases lining up with TRBD1. Germline trimming cut 4 bases from V and 6 bases from J; bases unmatched to any gene: 5. Germline V CDR1 and CDR2: SQVTM, ANQGSEA. The CDR3 has 13 amino acids. CDR3 sequence: CSVVETGVQPQHF. Written as DNA, the CDR3 is TGCAGCGTTGTGGAGACAGGGGTTCAGCCCCAGCATTTT.

V is TRBV7-9 and J is TRBJ2-3, with D possibly matching TRBD2 (6 bases). The germline V gene has CDR1 SEHNR and CDR2 FQNEAQ (reference sequence). CDR3 size: 15 residues. Trimming shortened V by 0 bases and J by 0 bases, and 7 bases separated the two germline ends. CDR3 nucleotides: TGTGCCAGCAGCTTAGCGCGGGGAAGCACAGATACGCAGTATTTT. Encoded protein: CASSLARGSTDTQYF.

The chain has TRBV15 and TRBJ2-4; weak D call: TRBD1 (6 bases). Trimming took 0 bases from V and 13 from J, leaving 19 bases between them. This CDR3 is 15 amino acids long. The germline V gene has CDR1 LNHNV and CDR2 YYDKDF (reference sequence). CDR3 sequence (DNA): TGTGCCACCAGCAGAGATTCGCCCGCACTGGACAGCCAGTACTTC. Protein sequence: CATSRDSPALDSQYF. Full variable domain (remainder filled in from reference TRBV15 and TRBJ2-4): DAMVIQNPRYQVTQFGKPVTLSCSQTLNHNVMYWYQQKSSQAPKLLFHYYDKDFNNEADTPDNFQSRRPNTSFCFLDIRSPGLGDTAMYLCATSRDSPALDSQYFGAGTRLSVL.

The rearrangement joins TRBV7-2 to TRBJ2-5; TRBD2 matches 8 bases. This CDR3 contains 15 residues. Germline trimming cut 4 bases from V and 4 bases from J; bases unmatched to any gene: 8. CDR1 and CDR2 (germline): SGHTA, FQGNSA. In DNA form, the CDR3 reads TGTGCCAGCAGCTCTGACGGGAGGGCCGGAGAGACCCAGTACTTC. It is translated as CASSSDGRAGETQYF. The full variable domain, its missing parts supplied by reference TRBV7-2 and TRBJ2-5, is GAGVSQSPSNKVTEKGKDVELRCDPISGHTALYWYRQSLGQGLEFLIYFQGNSAPDKSGLPSDRFSAERTGGSVSTLTIQRTQQEDSAVYLCASSSDGRAGETQYFGPGTRLLVL.

The V gene is TRBV19, the J gene TRBJ2-1, with D possibly TRBD1 on 7 matching bases. The CDR3 has 17 amino acids. The germline V gene has CDR1 LNHDA and CDR2 SQIVND (reference sequence). V shed 3 bases and J shed 7 bases, with 22 bases lying between them. The CDR3 loop reads CASSMGRGGRLVNEQFF. The CDR3 nucleotides are TGTGCCAGTAGTATGGGTCGAGGGGGCCGACTAGTAAATGAGCAGTTCTTC.

This clone was seen only once. The CDR3 DNA follows: TGTGCCAGTAAGCAGGGTTGGAATGAGCAGTTCTTC. Translated: CASKQGWNEQFF. The chain links TRBV19 to TRBJ2-1; a possible D gene is TRBD1 (5 bases). V was shortened by 7 bases and J by 7 bases, with 11 bases between the two germline ends. The germline CDR1 and CDR2 sequences are LNHDA and SQIVND (reference sequence). This CDR3 spans 12 amino acids.

There are a few counts of this clone. V usage is TRBV30 and J usage is TRBJ2-6, with D unclear. The CDR3 has 16 residues. The germline gives CDR1 GTSNPN, CDR2 SVGIG (reference sequence). The ends were cut back, 2 bases at V and 1 base at J, with 12 bases in the middle. The CDR3 spells CAWSSTLGSGANVLTF. CDR3 bases: TGTGCCTGGAGTTCGACATTAGGATCTGGGGCCAACGTCCTGACTTTC.